This T cell receptor (beta chain) was found in a study of T-cell memory formation after mild COVID-19. TCRdb independently ran MiXCR on the 5' RACE reads; one entry per CDR3 protein. The data show 200,000 to 250,000 distinct CDR3 sequences, with roughly 15% seen just once and under 2.5% held by the top ten. The CDR3 is 13 residues long. In germline, CDR1 is DFQATT, CDR2 SNEGSKA (reference sequence). V trimming: 5 bases; J trimming: 1 base; junction bases outside the gene matches: 5. This TCR was recovered from an adult woman who had mild COVID-19 (a few samples of this study predate the infection). Cell type and time point are not known. The source material was PBMCs or a T cell subset sorted from them (not recorded which). This chain connects TRBV20-1 to TRBJ2-7; TRBD1 aligns across 7 bases. The CDR3 nucleotides read TGCAGTGCTTACAGACAGGGATCCTACGAGCAGTACTTC. Protein: CSAYRQGSYEQYF.